These 26 T cell receptor beta chains share one sample of origin, sequenced in a study of T cell responses to AZD1222 COVID-19 vaccine. Generated by immunoSEQ multiplex PCR, the TCRdb table keeps only in-frame clones and is missing some. The table shows 160,000 or so clones, with 92% occurring only once. The source was peripheral blood, collected 28 days after the second AZD1222 dose. These receptors originate from an adult who received the AZD1222 COVID-19 vaccine.

The V gene is TRBV6-1, the J gene TRBJ2-6; 10 bases match TRBD2. V dropped 4 bases and J dropped 0; count of bases not matched to a gene: 0. The germline gives CDR1 MNHNS, CDR2 SASEGT. CDR3 length: 16 amino acids. As DNA, the CDR3 is TGTGCCAGCAGTGCTAGCGGGGGCTCTGGGGCCAACGTCCTGACTTTC. This translates into CASSASGGSGANVLTF.

The CDR3 protein is CASSQVGQSTEAFF. The CDR3 DNA is TGCGCCAGCAGCCAAGTGGGACAGAGCACTGAAGCTTTCTTT. The genes are TRBV4-1 and TRBJ1-1; 7 nucleotides match TRBD1. CDR1 and CDR2 (germline): MGHRA, YSYEKL. The V and J ends lost 1 base and 4 bases, in that order; junction bases with no gene match: 3. The CDR3 totals 14 residues.

The genes are TRBV4-1 and TRBJ2-7; D perhaps matches TRBD2 (6 bases). CDR3 size: 14 residues. The V and J ends lost 4 bases and 6 bases respectively, with 16 bases between them. Germline V CDR1 and CDR2: MGHRA, YSYEKL. The DNA for the CDR3 is TGCGCCAGCAGCCCGGGACTCCTGCCTCGCGAGCAGTACTTC. It codes for CASSPGLLPREQYF.

The chain links TRBV10-3 to TRBJ1-4; 8 positions agree with TRBD1. The length of the CDR3 is 18 residues. The germline V gene encodes CDR1 ENHRY and CDR2 SYGVKD. Germline trimming cut 0 bases from V and 7 bases from J; bases unmatched to any gene: 13. The CDR3 is CAISESPSFDRGGEKLFF. CDR3 DNA: TGTGCCATCAGTGAGTCCCCCAGCTTTGACAGGGGTGGTGAAAAACTGTTTTTT.

A word on this clone: This sample also contains other DNA sequences that code for the same CDR3. The genes are TRBV18 and TRBJ1-1; tentative D call: TRBD1 (5 bases). The CDR3 is 13 residues long. From germline, CDR1 is KGHSH and CDR2 LQKENI. The germline V and J ends were trimmed by 2 bases and 1 base, with 5 bases remaining between them. CDR3 loop: CASSPGGNTEAFF. The CDR3 coding sequence is TGTGCCAGCTCACCAGGGGGGAACACTGAAGCTTTCTTT.

This clone was seen a handful of times. The V and J genes are TRBV10-3 and TRBJ1-1, with no clear D. The CDR3 length is 12 residues. Trimming stripped 4 bases from V and 1 base from J, with 4 bases between. CDR1 and CDR2 from the germline V gene are ENHRY and SYGVKD. The CDR3 reads CAISVQNTEAFF. CDR3 nucleotides: TGTGCCATCAGTGTACAGAACACTGAAGCTTTCTTT.

The J gene is TRBJ2-6, the V gene TRBV6-5; no clear D. Germline V gives CDR1 MNHEY, CDR2 SVGAGI. The CDR3 extends over 14 amino acids. V shed 0 bases and J shed 4 bases, with 4 bases lying between them. CDR3: CASSYSSGANVLTF. DNA for the CDR3: TGTGCCAGCAGTTACTCATCCGGGGCCAACGTCCTGACTTTC.

The gene calls are TRBV5-4 and TRBJ1-2; D remains ambiguous. V lost 0 bases, J lost 3 bases, and 3 bases lay in between. CDR3 size: 12 residues. From germline, CDR1 is SGHNT and CDR2 YYREEE (reference sequence). The CDR3 loop is CASSLEHYGYTF. Here the CDR3 DNA reads TGTGCCAGCAGCTTGGAGCACTATGGCTACACCTTC.

The genes are TRBV27 and TRBJ1-2; no firm D call. Germline loops: CDR1 MNHEY, CDR2 SMNVEV (reference sequence). V was pared by 3 bases and J by 8 bases, with 13 bases between. This CDR3 is built from 13 residues. CDR3 amino acids: CASSFGQTYGYTF. The CDR3 DNA reads TGTGCCAGCAGTTTTGGGCAGACCTACGGCTACACCTTC.

This chain joins TRBV3-1 (or the pseudogene TRBV3-2) and TRBJ2-1, with TRBD2 identical over 8 bases. Germline CDR1 LGHDT, CDR2 YNNKEL (reference sequence). The CDR3 runs to 16 residues. After removal of 3 bases from V and 3 bases from J, the junction contained 7 bases not matched to a gene. CDR3 loop: CASSHAGGANYNEQFF. CDR3 coding DNA: TGTGCCAGCAGCCACGCCGGGGGGGCTAACTACAATGAGCAGTTCTTC.

This chain connects TRBV6-1 to TRBJ2-7, with D uncertain. Trimming stripped 1 base from V and 0 bases from J, with 13 bases between. CDR3 length equals 16 residues. In germline, CDR1 is MNHNS, CDR2 SASEGT. The CDR3 nucleotides are TGTGCCAGCAGTGAAGGGTCAGGAAAGTCCTCCTACGAGCAGTACTTC. Encoded protein: CASSEGSGKSSYEQYF.

This rearrangement joins TRBV11-2 to TRBJ2-4; TRBD2 aligns across 9 bases. Looked up from germline, CDR1 is SGHAT and CDR2 is FQNNGV. V lost 0 bases, J lost 8 bases, and 5 bases stayed unmatched. This CDR3 spans 15 amino acids. The CDR3 DNA follows: TGTGCCAGCAGCTTAGAAGGGCGGGGGGGCGACATTCAGTACTTC. It translates to CASSLEGRGGDIQYF.

The chain combines TRBV7-2 with TRBJ1-6, with TRBD1 matching over 7 bases. After removal of 1 base from V and 7 bases from J, the junction contained 4 bases not matched to a gene. The CDR3 extends over 15 amino acids. Germline V gene sequence: CDR1 SGHTA, CDR2 FQGNSA. The CDR3: CASSLEGGWNSPLHF. CDR3 DNA: TGTGCCAGCAGCTTAGAAGGGGGCTGGAATTCACCCCTCCACTTT.

The rearrangement uses TRBV7-6 and TRBJ1-4; D call uncertain. V lost 5 bases to trimming and J lost 3 bases, with 13 bases between them. The CDR3 is made up of 15 amino acids. Germline CDR1 SGHVS, CDR2 FNYEAQ. CDR3 bases: TGTGCCAGCAGCGCCTCCCTCCGGTCTAATGAAAAACTGTTTTTT. It translates to CASSASLRSNEKLFF. Filled out from reference TRBV7-6 and TRBJ1-4, the complete variable domain reads GAGVSQSPRYKVTKRGQDVALRCDPISGHVSLYWYRQALGQGPEFLTYFNYEAQQDKSGLPNDRFSAERPEGSISTLTIQRTEQRDSAMYRCASSASLRSNEKLFFGSGTQLSVL.

This chain uses TRBV23-1 with TRBJ2-7; the match to TRBD1 covers 7 bases. TRBV23-1 is classed as an ORF, of uncertain function. This CDR3 is built from 13 residues. V lost 2 bases, J lost 5 bases, and 3 bases stayed unmatched. This CDR3 reads CASSQTGDNEQYF. CDR3 in DNA: TGCGCCAGCAGTCAAACAGGGGATAACGAGCAGTACTTC.

The chain is built from TRBV4-1 and TRBJ2-1, with TRBD2 matching 11 bases. V was clipped by 0 bases and J by 3 bases; unmatched bases: 1. The CDR3 runs 16 residues. Germline V gene data show CDR1 as MGHRA and CDR2 as YSYEKL. DNA of the CDR3: TGCGCCAGCAGCCAAGAGGGACTAGCGGACTACAATGAGCAGTTCTTC. Translating gives CASSQEGLADYNEQFF.

The chain recombines TRBV7-9 with TRBJ1-5, with D tentatively TRBD1 (6 bases). CDR1 SEHNR and CDR2 FQNEAQ come from the germline V gene (reference sequence). This CDR3 has 14 amino acids. V shed 5 bases and J shed 4 bases, with 12 bases lying between them. DNA of the CDR3: TGTGCCAGCAGCCGCGGACAGTTTAATCAGCCCCAGCATTTT. Residues: CASSRGQFNQPQHF. Full variable domain (outside the CDR3, taken from reference TRBV7-9 and TRBJ1-5): DTGVSQNPRHKITKRGQNVTFRCDPISEHNRLYWYRQTLGQGPEFLTYFQNEAQLEKSRLLSDRFSAERPKGSFSTLEIQRTEQGDSAMYLCASSRGQFNQPQHFGDGTRLSIL.

This clone was seen only once. The rearrangement uses TRBV9 and TRBJ1-1; no clear D gene. The CDR3 runs 15 residues. Deletions cut 6 bases from V and 4 bases from J, with 19 bases between. Germline CDR1 and CDR2: SGDLS and YYNGEE. CDR3 DNA sequence: TGTGCCAGCACCCCGGATCCGGTTCAGAGCACTGAAGCTTTCTTT. Protein product: CASTPDPVQSTEAFF.

This clone was seen a single time. V and J are TRBV7-9 and TRBJ1-1, with D possibly matching TRBD1 (5 bases). Germline V gene sequence: CDR1 SEHNR, CDR2 FQNEAQ (reference sequence). CDR3 length: 14 amino acids. V was trimmed by 3 bases and J by 3 bases, leaving 11 bases between them. The CDR3 region has the DNA TGTGCCAGCAGCTTTGCAGGAGGGGACACTGAAGCTTTCTTT. It yields the protein CASSFAGGDTEAFF.

V and J are TRBV10-2 and TRBJ2-5; D is possibly TRBD2 (6 bases). Germline V gene sequence: CDR1 WSHSY, CDR2 SAAADI. Trimming cost V 5 bases and J 5 bases, with 15 bases left between them. There are 14 residues in the CDR3. The CDR3 DNA reads TGCGCCAGCAGTCCGACTAGTTGGGAGGAGACCCAGTACTTC. This sequence encodes CASSPTSWEETQYF.

V usage is TRBV5-1 and J usage is TRBJ2-3, with D perhaps given as TRBD1 or TRBD2 (6 bases each). Germline V CDR1 and CDR2: SGHRS, YFSETQ. CDR3 size: 15 residues. V was shortened by 0 bases and J by 11 bases, with 19 bases between the two germline ends. DNA of the CDR3: TGCGCCAGCAGCTTGGGTATCGGGGGCTTCGAGGGGCAGTATTTT. As protein: CASSLGIGGFEGQYF.

The V gene is TRBV3-1 (or the pseudogene TRBV3-2), the J gene TRBJ1-1, with TRBD1 identical over 10 bases. This CDR3 spans 15 amino acids. J lost 7 bases, V lost 4 bases, and 9 bases had no gene match. Germline CDR1 is LGHDT and CDR2 is YNNKEL (reference sequence). The CDR3 DNA reads TGTGCCAGCAGCCGCTCCGGGACAGGGGCTGGTGAAGCTTTCTTT. Its translation is CASSRSGTGAGEAFF.

The chain joins TRBV18 to TRBJ1-1; D is perhaps TRBD1 (6 bases). There are 15 residues in the CDR3. Between the trimmed V and J ends, which lost 5 bases and 6 bases, there was a span of 19 bases. CDR1 and CDR2 (germline): KGHSH, LQKENI. The CDR3 sequence is CASSDRPGEWAEAFF. In DNA, the CDR3 is TGTGCCAGCTCAGATCGCCCAGGGGAATGGGCTGAAGCTTTCTTT. Full variable domain (rest looked up from reference TRBV18 and TRBJ1-1): NAGVMQNPRHLVRRRGQEARLRCSPMKGHSHVYWYRQLPEEGLKFMVYLQKENIIDESGMPKERFSAEFPKEGPSILRIQQVVRGDSAAYFCASSDRPGEWAEAFFGQGTRLTVV.

This chain uses TRBV5-1 with TRBJ2-2; 11 nucleotides align to TRBD1. The CDR3 runs to 15 residues. Germline values: CDR1 SGHRS, CDR2 YFSETQ. Trimming cost V 4 bases and J 5 bases; bases outside gene matches: 4. CDR3 in DNA: TGCGCCAGCAGCCTAGGACAGGGGGCGACCGGGGAGCTGTTTTTT. Its translation is CASSLGQGATGELFF.

This chain connects TRBV5-1 to TRBJ1-2, with D possibly TRBD1 on 5 matching bases. Trimming removed 0 bases from V and 5 bases from J, with 14 bases in between. The CDR3 spans 15 residues. CDR1 and CDR2 (germline): SGHRS, YFSETQ. The CDR3 here is CASSLDGGRSYGYTF. The CDR3 DNA sequence: TGCGCCAGCAGCTTGGATGGGGGGAGGTCTTATGGCTACACCTTC.

The chain recombines TRBV19 with TRBJ1-5; weak D call: TRBD1 (6 bases). CDR1 and CDR2 from the germline V gene are LNHDA and SQIVND (reference sequence). The CDR3 extends over 15 amino acids. V was pared by 6 bases and J by 3 bases, with 15 bases between. Written as DNA, the CDR3 is TGTGCCAGTAGCCCGCTGACAGGACTCAATCAGCCCCAGCATTTT. As protein: CASSPLTGLNQPQHF.